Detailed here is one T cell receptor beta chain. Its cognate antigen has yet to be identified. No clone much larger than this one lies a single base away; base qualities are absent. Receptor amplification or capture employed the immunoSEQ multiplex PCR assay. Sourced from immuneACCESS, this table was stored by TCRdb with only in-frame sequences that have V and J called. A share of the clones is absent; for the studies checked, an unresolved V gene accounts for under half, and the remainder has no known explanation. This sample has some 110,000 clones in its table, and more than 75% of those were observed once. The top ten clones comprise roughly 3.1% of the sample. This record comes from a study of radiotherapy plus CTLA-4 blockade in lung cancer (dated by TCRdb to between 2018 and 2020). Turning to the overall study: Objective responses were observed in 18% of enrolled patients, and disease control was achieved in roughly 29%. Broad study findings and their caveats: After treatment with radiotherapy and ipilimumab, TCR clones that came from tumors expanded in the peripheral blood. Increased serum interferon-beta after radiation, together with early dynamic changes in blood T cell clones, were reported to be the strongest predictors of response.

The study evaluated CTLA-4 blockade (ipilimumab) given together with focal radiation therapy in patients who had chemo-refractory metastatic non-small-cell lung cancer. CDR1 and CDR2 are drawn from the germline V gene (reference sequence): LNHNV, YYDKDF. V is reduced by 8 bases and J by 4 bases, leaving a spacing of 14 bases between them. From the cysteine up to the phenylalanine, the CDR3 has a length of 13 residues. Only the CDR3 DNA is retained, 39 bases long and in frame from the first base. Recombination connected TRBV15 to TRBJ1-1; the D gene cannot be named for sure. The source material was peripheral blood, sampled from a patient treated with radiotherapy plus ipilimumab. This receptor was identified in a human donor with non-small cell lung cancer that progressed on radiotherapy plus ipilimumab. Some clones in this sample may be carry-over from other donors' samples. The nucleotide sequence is TGTGCCACCTCGGGGAAGGCGCGCACTGAAGCTTTCTTT. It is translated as CATSGKARTEAFF.